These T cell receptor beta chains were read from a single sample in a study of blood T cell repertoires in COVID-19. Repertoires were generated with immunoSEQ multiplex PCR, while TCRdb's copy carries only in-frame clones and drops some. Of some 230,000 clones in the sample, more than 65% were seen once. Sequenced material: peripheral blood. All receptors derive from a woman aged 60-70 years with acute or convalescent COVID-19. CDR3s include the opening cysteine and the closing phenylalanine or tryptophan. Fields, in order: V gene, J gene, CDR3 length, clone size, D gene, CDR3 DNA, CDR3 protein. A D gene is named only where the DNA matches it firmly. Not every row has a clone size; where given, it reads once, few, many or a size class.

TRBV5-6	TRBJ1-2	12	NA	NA	TGTGCCAGCAGCTTGGCAGCGTATGGCTACACCTTC	CASSLAAYGYTF
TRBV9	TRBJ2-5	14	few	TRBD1	TGTGCCAGCAGCGTAGCACAGGGGCAGGAGACCCAGTACTTC	CASSVAQGQETQYF
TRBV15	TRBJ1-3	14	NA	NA	TGTGCCACCAGCAGAGATCGTCGGGGAGACACCATATATTTT	CATSRDRRGDTIYF
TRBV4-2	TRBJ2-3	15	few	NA	TGTGCCAGCAGCCAAGTGTTGTCTAGCGCAGATACGCAGTATTTT	CASSQVLSSADTQYF
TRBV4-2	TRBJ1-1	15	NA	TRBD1	TGTGCCAGCAGCCAAGATGGACAGGGGAACACTGAAGCTTTCTTT	CASSQDGQGNTEAFF
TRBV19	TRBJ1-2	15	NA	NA	TGTGCCAGTAGTATAGATGGGGCCTCTAACTATGGCTACACCTTC	CASSIDGASNYGYTF
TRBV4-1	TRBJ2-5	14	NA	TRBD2	TGCGCCAGCAGCCGAGGACTAGCATACGAGACCCAGTACTTC	CASSRGLAYETQYF
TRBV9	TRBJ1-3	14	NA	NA	TGTGCCAGCAGCCCCTACCAGGGAGGAAACACCATATATTTT	CASSPYQGGNTIYF
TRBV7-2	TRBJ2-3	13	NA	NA	TGTGCCAGCAGCTTACCCGGGGTAGATACGCAGTATTTT	CASSLPGVDTQYF
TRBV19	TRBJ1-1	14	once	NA	TGTGCCAGTAGTCCCCAGATACAGGGCACTGAAGCTTTCTTT	CASSPQIQGTEAFF
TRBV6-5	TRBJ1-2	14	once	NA	TGTGCCAGCAGCCTAGACAGAGTGGCGAATGGCTACACCTTC	CASSLDRVANGYTF
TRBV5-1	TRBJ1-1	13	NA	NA	TGCGCCAGCAGCTCCCCCGGGGGGACTGAAGCTTTCTTT	CASSSPGGTEAFF
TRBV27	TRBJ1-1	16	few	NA	TGTGCCAGCAGTTTATGGGGCGGGGGGCCGAACACTGAAGCTTTCTTT	CASSLWGGGPNTEAFF
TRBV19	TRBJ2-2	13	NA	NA	TGTGCCAGTAGTTCCGGGAAAACCGGGGAGCTGTTTTTT	CASSSGKTGELFF
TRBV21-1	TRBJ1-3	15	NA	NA	TGTGCCAGCAGTATGTGGGCGAGCTCTGGAAACACCATATATTTT	CASSMWASSGNTIYF
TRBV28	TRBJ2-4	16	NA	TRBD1	TGTGCCAGCAGTTTAGGAGGACAGGGGGCCAAAAACATTCAGTACTTC	CASSLGGQGAKNIQYF